This paragraph covers one T cell receptor beta chain sequence. Antigen: not known. This entry comes from a study of cytomegalovirus exposure and HLA in healthy donors. Study-wide context: Genotyping of roughly 400 donors showed that roughly 80% belonged to the Caucasian-associated ancestry cluster. Overall study results and limits: A missense DCLRE1C variant was associated with V- and J-gene trimming of TCR beta chains in a later analysis, and an independent cohort replicated the association.

This CDR3 spans 14 amino acids. With 6 bases removed from V and 3 bases from J, the gap between germline ends came to 15 bases. From germline, CDR1 is SGHDT and CDR2 YYEEEE. Vbeta (60) and Jbeta (13) primers were used in the PCR. Authors' analysis steps: Among the unique TCR beta chains that a later analysis counted, about 81 million in all, around 11 million were shared. Generated by immunoSEQ multiplex PCR, the TCRdb table keeps only in-frame clones and is missing some. V and J calls and clone size are those listed in that table; D and trimming were worked out from the DNA. The data hold under 150,000 clones, with 75% to 90% observed a single time.

V gene TRBV5-6 combines with J gene TRBJ1-1; D uncertain. The sample comprised PBMCs. The clonotype comes from a woman between 35 and 50 years old in good health and CMV-seropositive. CDR3 sequence: CASIKYQRDTEAFF. The CDR3 region has the DNA TGTGCCAGCATCAAGTACCAGCGAGACACTGAAGCTTTCTTT.